This T cell receptor beta chain was identified during a study of neurological immune-mediated disorders. This clonotype was seen more than once but under ten times. Its antigen is still unknown. The unsorted libraries were prepared from 2 million PBMCs (stored at -80 C). The making of cDNA relied on 5'RACE with 10-nucleotide random UMIs. TCRdb passed the 5' RACE reads through MiXCR, listing each CDR3 protein once. The data hold around 25,000 distinct CDR3 sequences, with 2% to 2.5% observed a single time. Study results and limitations: While HTLV-1-associated myelopathy showed the greatest TCR clonal expansion, multiple sclerosis showed the least, falling below healthy controls. One related-CDR3 cluster, which may be a signature, held the repertoires of 18 of 34 multiple sclerosis patients after phylogenetic grouping.

The sequenced sample was PBMCs. The receptor was derived from a woman between 50 and 59 years old with multiple sclerosis.

The CDR3 is CAISEGNQPQHF. CDR3 DNA: TGTGCCATCAGTGAGGGAAATCAGCCCCAGCATTTT. The rearrangement uses TRBV10-3 and TRBJ1-5; D uncertain. Deletions cut 2 bases from V and 4 bases from J, with 3 bases between. The CDR3 is 12 residues long. Germline CDR1 and CDR2: ENHRY and SYGVKD.